This passage covers 28 T cell receptor beta chains from one sample sequenced in a study of PD-L1 blockade in urothelial cancer. Measured with immunoSEQ multiplex PCR; TCRdb has only the in-frame clones, and not every one. The sample contains tens of thousands of clones, 88% of which appear only once. As for time point: peripheral blood 6 weeks after treatment start. Sample: PBMCs, taken around atezolizumab (anti-PD-L1) treatment. The source is a man between 60 and 75 years old with urothelial cancer.

The gene calls are TRBV11-2 and TRBJ2-7, with 7 positions matching TRBD2. With 6 bases clipped from V and 3 bases from J, the junction kept 8 bases outside the gene matches. The CDR3 loop spans 14 amino acids. CDR1 and CDR2 from the germline V gene are SGHAT and FQNNGV. The CDR3 nucleotides read TGTGCCAGCAGTCCCGCGGGGGTGTTCTACGAGCAGTACTTC. Encoded protein: CASSPAGVFYEQYF.

The rearrangement uses TRBV7-2 and TRBJ2-5; 8 nucleotides line up with TRBD2. Germline CDR1 is SGHTA and CDR2 is FQGNSA. The CDR3 runs to 18 residues. V dropped 1 base and J dropped 4; count of bases not matched to a gene: 14. Here the CDR3 reads CASSLGPTVGRERETQYF. CDR3 sequence (DNA): TGTGCCAGCAGCTTAGGACCTACAGTCGGGAGGGAACGAGAGACCCAGTACTTC.

Here the CDR3 DNA reads TGCGCCAGCAACGAACTAGCGGGGGGGGCCGCCTACGAGCAGTACTTC. Translated, it gives CASNELAGGAAYEQYF. This chain uses TRBV4-1 with TRBJ2-7, with 13 nucleotides matching TRBD2. Per germline, CDR1 MGHRA and CDR2 YSYEKL. Trimming at V came to 7 bases and at J to 2 bases, leaving 8 bases not matched to a gene. The CDR3 is made up of 16 amino acids.

The V gene is TRBV19, the J gene TRBJ2-1; 12 bases map to TRBD2. Trimming removed 5 bases from V and 8 bases from J; junction bases left unmatched: 7. The CDR3 runs to 15 residues. The germline CDR1 and CDR2 sequences are LNHDA and SQIVND (reference sequence). CDR3 sequence reads: CASSRLAGDVDEQFF. CDR3 DNA sequence: TGTGCCAGTAGTCGACTAGCGGGAGATGTCGATGAGCAGTTCTTC.

This clone was recorded only once. The genes are TRBV5-1 and TRBJ2-1; tentative D call: TRBD2 (5 bases). There are 15 residues in the CDR3. The V and J ends lost 3 bases and 9 bases respectively, with 19 bases between them. Looked up from germline, CDR1 is SGHRS and CDR2 is YFSETQ. The CDR3 loop reads CASSSRPVLAIEQFF. CDR3 coding DNA: TGCGCCAGCAGCTCCCGGCCCGTTTTAGCGATTGAGCAGTTCTTC.

The chain employs TRBV2 and TRBJ1-5, with TRBD1 as a possible D gene (5 bases). The germline V gene has CDR1 SNHLY and CDR2 FYNNEI. The CDR3 contains 15 residues. V was pared by 6 bases and J by 2 bases, with 14 bases between. The CDR3: CASSLDSIGNQPQHF. The CDR3 DNA sequence: TGTGCCAGCAGCTTAGACAGTATCGGCAATCAGCCCCAGCATTTT.

This chain links TRBV9 with TRBJ1-2, with 7 bases identical to TRBD1. V trimming: 4 bases; J trimming: 5 bases; junction bases outside the gene matches: 8. The CDR3 is 14 residues long. Germline-derived CDR1 and CDR2 are SGDLS and YYNGEE. The CDR3 sequence: CASSRGRGEYGYTF. Written as DNA, the CDR3 is TGTGCCAGCAGCAGGGGCAGGGGGGAATATGGCTACACCTTC.

This rearrangement joins TRBV7-9 to TRBJ2-7, with D perhaps TRBD2 (6 bases). Trimming removed 3 bases from V and 5 bases from J, with 11 bases in between. This CDR3 comprises 13 residues. Germline V lookup: CDR1 SEHNR, CDR2 FQNEAQ (reference sequence). The CDR3 sequence: CASSFAGSDEQYF. CDR3 bases: TGTGCCAGCAGCTTCGCGGGGTCGGACGAGCAGTACTTC.

CDR3: CASSQDLGLSYNEQFF. The DNA for the CDR3 is TGCGCCAGCAGCCAAGATCTAGGCCTCTCCTACAATGAGCAGTTCTTC. The V call is TRBV4-1, the J call TRBJ2-1, with unresolved D. The CDR3 is 16 residues long. Germline CDR1 reads MGHRA; CDR2 reads YSYEKL. V was cut by 0 bases and J by 0 bases, with 9 bases left in between.

This clone was picked up one time. CDR3 coding DNA: TGCAGCGTTGAGACGGGGAGCTCCTACGAGCAGTACTTC. Translating it yields CSVETGSSYEQYF. The chain uses TRBV29-1 and TRBJ2-7, with D possibly matching TRBD2 (5 bases). From germline, CDR1 is SQVTM and CDR2 ANQGSEA. CDR3 length equals 13 residues. The germline V and J ends were trimmed by 3 bases and 0 bases, with 9 bases remaining between them.

The chain recombines TRBV9 with TRBJ2-7; D gene uncertain. Germline V CDR1 and CDR2: SGDLS, YYNGEE. The CDR3 totals 15 residues. V lost 0 bases and J lost 4, with 14 bases in between. CDR3 DNA: TGTGCCAGCAGCGTAGTAGCTAGTGCTGGGTACGAGCAGTACTTC. It yields the protein CASSVVASAGYEQYF.

The V gene is TRBV2, the J gene TRBJ2-3; 9 bases align to TRBD2. The CDR3 loop spans 16 amino acids. With V trimmed by 5 bases and J by 4 bases, 10 bases remained unmatched. Germline V gives CDR1 SNHLY, CDR2 FYNNEI. The CDR3: CASSLEAGGPADTQYF. CDR3 in DNA: TGTGCCAGCAGTCTTGAGGCGGGAGGGCCCGCAGATACGCAGTATTTT.

This chain links TRBV27 with TRBJ1-5; tentative D call: TRBD1 (5 bases). In germline, CDR1 is MNHEY, CDR2 SMNVEV (reference sequence). The CDR3 is 16 residues long. Trimming removed 2 bases from V and 0 bases from J, with 11 bases in between. The chain's CDR3 is CASSLLAGNSNQPQHF. As DNA, the CDR3 is TGTGCCAGCAGTTTACTGGCAGGGAATAGCAATCAGCCCCAGCATTTT.

This rearrangement joins TRBV7-8 to TRBJ2-7, with D unclear. Looked up from germline, CDR1 is SGHVS and CDR2 is FQNEAQ. V was shortened by 1 base and J by 0 bases, with 22 bases between the two germline ends. CDR3 length: 19 residues. CDR3 bases: TGTGCCAGCAGCTTAGAAATGGTTACCGGGTCGGTGAGCTCCTACGAGCAGTACTTC. It codes for CASSLEMVTGSVSSYEQYF.

V is TRBV7-6 and J is TRBJ2-7; 9 nucleotides agree with TRBD2. CDR1 is SGHVS, CDR2 FNYEAQ, per germline. J lost 2 bases, V lost 6 bases, and 8 bases had no gene match. The CDR3 runs 15 residues. CDR3 coding DNA: TGTGCCAGCAGTTATGCAGCGGGGGGCACCTACGAGCAGTACTTC. Its protein is CASSYAAGGTYEQYF.

This chain joins TRBV19 and TRBJ2-7; the D gene is possibly TRBD1 (5 bases). The CDR3 has 18 amino acids. The V end was cut by 5 bases, the J end by 0 bases, with 23 bases between. The germline CDR1 and CDR2 sequences are LNHDA and SQIVND (reference sequence). The CDR3 DNA sequence: TGTGCCAGTAGTTTAGGGCCGTTGGGGCCGCCGAGCTCCTACGAGCAGTACTTC. Amino acids: CASSLGPLGPPSSYEQYF.

V usage is TRBV6-6 and J usage is TRBJ1-4, with TRBD1 matching over 9 bases. There are 15 residues in the CDR3. J was trimmed by 5 bases and V by 6 bases; bases with no gene match: 7. Germline V gene sequence: CDR1 MNHNY, CDR2 SVGAGI (reference sequence). The CDR3 nucleotides are TGTGCCAGCAGATCCTCCGGGACAGGGAATGAAAAACTGTTTTTT. It encodes CASRSSGTGNEKLFF.

The V and J genes are TRBV7-2 and TRBJ2-1; D is ambiguous. Germline assignment: CDR1 SGHTA and CDR2 FQGNSA. V gave up 5 bases and J gave up 9 bases, with 17 bases separating them. This CDR3 comprises 14 residues. The CDR3 sequence is CASSLFPRSGEQFF. CDR3 DNA: TGTGCCAGCAGCCTCTTTCCTAGATCCGGTGAGCAGTTCTTC.

This chain links TRBV4-3 with TRBJ2-3, with 9 bases fitting TRBD1. Trimming at V came to 4 bases and at J to 6 bases, leaving 17 bases not matched to a gene. CDR3 length: 18 residues. Germline V gives CDR1 LGHNA, CDR2 YSLEER. The CDR3 sequence: CASSLYRDRAQPADTQYF. The DNA of the CDR3 is TGCGCCAGCAGCCTGTACCGGGACAGGGCTCAACCGGCCGATACGCAGTATTTT.

The rearrangement joins TRBV7-2 to TRBJ1-1; a possible D gene is TRBD1 (5 bases). The CDR3 is made up of 15 amino acids. V gave up 5 bases and J gave up 5 bases, with 18 bases separating them. CDR1 is SGHTA and CDR2 is FQGNSA in the germline V gene. As DNA, the CDR3 is TGTGCCAGCAGCGCTTCTTCAGGGTACAGGACTGAAGCTTTCTTT. Its protein is CASSASSGYRTEAFF. Looking up the rest from reference TRBV7-2 and TRBJ1-1 gives the full variable domain: GAGVSQSPSNKVTEKGKDVELRCDPISGHTALYWYRQSLGQGLEFLIYFQGNSAPDKSGLPSDRFSAERTGGSVSTLTIQRTQQEDSAVYLCASSASSGYRTEAFFGQGTRLTVV.

The chain carries TRBV25-1 and TRBJ2-7; D unclear. The CDR3 consists of 11 residues. Trimming shortened V by 4 bases and J by 3 bases, and 4 bases separated the two germline ends. Germline CDR1 is MGHDK and CDR2 is SYGVNS. The CDR3 nucleotides are TGTGCCAGCAGTGGTATCTACGAGCAGTACTTC. This gives the protein CASSGIYEQYF.

The gene calls are TRBV29-1 and TRBJ1-1, with a possible D match to TRBD1 (5 bases). The CDR3 loop spans 13 amino acids. Germline CDR1 and CDR2: SQVTM and ANQGSEA. The V gene lost 4 bases and the J gene lost 8 bases, with 17 bases spanning the gap. Here the CDR3 DNA reads TGCAGCGTTGCGCCCACAGGTCTGGGCGAAGCTTTCTTT. It yields the protein CSVAPTGLGEAFF.

The chain's CDR3 is CASSPPRGQGLQPLHF. In DNA, the CDR3 is TGTGCCAGCAGTCCGCCCCGGGGACAGGGTTTGCAGCCCCTCCACTTT. The V call is TRBV27, the J call TRBJ1-6, with TRBD1 matching 9 bases. The CDR3 spans 16 residues. Germline CDR1 and CDR2: MNHEY and SMNVEV (reference sequence). V trimming: 5 bases; J trimming: 13 bases; junction bases outside the gene matches: 15.

This rearrangement joins TRBV28 to TRBJ2-7; 7 nucleotides agree with TRBD2. Per the germline V gene, CDR1 is MDHEN and CDR2 is SYDVKM. This CDR3 contains 13 residues. J lost 6 bases, V lost 3 bases, and 5 bases had no gene match. The CDR3 reads CASSFKRGGEQYF. The CDR3 bases are TGTGCCAGCAGTTTCAAGCGGGGCGGCGAGCAGTACTTC.

The table lists this clone with a count of one. The chain employs TRBV12-5 and TRBJ2-1, with 12 bases lining up with TRBD2. Germline V gives CDR1 LGHNT, CDR2 FRNRAP. This CDR3 spans 16 amino acids. V trimming: 1 base; J trimming: 7 bases; junction bases outside the gene matches: 5. CDR3 bases: TGTGCTAGTGGTTTGGCACTAGCGGGAGGTGTTAATGAGCAGTTCTTC. Translating it yields CASGLALAGGVNEQFF.

The rearrangement uses TRBV21-1 and TRBJ2-2; the table's D call TRBD1 went unverified against the DNA. TRBV21-1 is noted as a pseudogene. This CDR3 is built from 19 residues. The CDR3 is CASSKRHRGFRPSTGELFF. Written as DNA, the CDR3 is TGTGCCAGCAGCAAAAGGCACAGGGGGTTCCGTCCCAGTACCGGGGAGCTGTTTTTT.

The rearrangement uses TRBV5-5 and TRBJ2-5; TRBD2 matches at 7 bases. The CDR3 runs to 13 residues. Germline V gene sequence: CDR1 SGHKS, CDR2 YYEKEE (reference sequence). With 4 bases clipped from V and 4 bases from J, the junction kept 4 bases outside the gene matches. The CDR3: CASSGRAGETQYF. The DNA for the CDR3 is TGTGCCAGCAGCGGGAGGGCCGGAGAGACCCAGTACTTC.

The gene calls are TRBV6-5 and TRBJ1-5, with 11 bases that match TRBD1. V lost 6 bases, J lost 3 bases, and 4 bases stayed unmatched. Germline V lookup: CDR1 MNHEY, CDR2 SVGAGI. CDR3 size: 15 residues. The CDR3 here is CASRSGQGVNQPQHF. The CDR3, as DNA: TGTGCCAGCAGGTCGGGACAGGGGGTCAATCAGCCCCAGCATTTT.